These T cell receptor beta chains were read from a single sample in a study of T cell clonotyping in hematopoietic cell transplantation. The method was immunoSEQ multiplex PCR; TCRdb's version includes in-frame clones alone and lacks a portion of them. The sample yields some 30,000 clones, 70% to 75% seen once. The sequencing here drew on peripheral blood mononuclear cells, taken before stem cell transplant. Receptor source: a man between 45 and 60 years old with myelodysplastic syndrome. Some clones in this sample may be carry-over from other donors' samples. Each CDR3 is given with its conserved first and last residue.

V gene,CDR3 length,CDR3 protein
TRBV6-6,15,CASSYSRLASYEQYF
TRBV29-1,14,CSVEGHRANTEAFF
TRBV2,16,CASRGQGAVRGNTIYF
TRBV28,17,CASGSFEGLAGENEQFF
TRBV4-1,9,CAGLKEQYF
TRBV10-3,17,CAISESVGQGIANTQYF
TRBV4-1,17,CASSQGLLAGGFGEQFF
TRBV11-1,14,CASSLPGQNTEAFF
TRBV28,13,CASSFLEVYGYTF
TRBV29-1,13,CSVLDRTSYEQCF